Below are 30 T cell receptor beta chains sequenced from a single sample in a study of cytomegalovirus exposure and HLA in healthy donors. Primers included in the PCR were 60 Vbeta and 13 Jbeta primers. Using immunoSEQ multiplex PCR, the repertoire was profiled, and TCRdb retains in-frame clones only, with some absent. This table holds about 90,000 clones, about 66% found once. The sequencing sample was made of PBMCs. The receptors here all came from a woman between 45 and 60 years old in good health and CMV-seropositive.

V usage is TRBV28 and J usage is TRBJ1-1; 8 bases are shared with TRBD1. Germline CDR1 and CDR2: MDHEN and SYDVKM. The CDR3 is 14 residues long. Germline trimming cut 5 bases from V and 11 bases from J; bases unmatched to any gene: 13. The CDR3 reads CASSQLIGTGGAFF. DNA of the CDR3: TGTGCCAGCAGTCAGCTAATAGGGACAGGCGGGGCTTTCTTT.

This rearrangement joins TRBV7-2 to TRBJ1-6; a weak D match, TRBD1 (6 bases). Germline CDR1 and CDR2: SGHTA and FQGNSA. This CDR3 comprises 17 residues. The V and J ends lost 5 bases and 2 bases respectively, with 16 bases between them. CDR3 protein: CASSPRGTATYNSPLHF. In DNA, the CDR3 is TGTGCCAGCAGCCCGAGGGGGACGGCTACCTATAATTCACCCCTCCACTTT.

The rearrangement uses TRBV2 and TRBJ2-3, with 8 bases matching TRBD1. CDR1 SNHLY and CDR2 FYNNEI come from the germline V gene. The CDR3 runs to 13 residues. V gave up 10 bases and J gave up 4 bases; unmatched junction bases: 7. DNA of the CDR3: TGTGCCACCTCCTCGACAGGGGCAGATACGCAGTATTTT. Its translation: CATSSTGADTQYF.

The chain uses TRBV10-3 and TRBJ2-7; 8 bases match TRBD1. J was trimmed by 1 base and V by 3 bases; bases with no gene match: 8. The CDR3 extends over 16 amino acids. Per the germline V gene, CDR1 is ENHRY and CDR2 is SYGVKD. The CDR3 region is CAISEQGGGRSYEQYF. CDR3 DNA: TGTGCCATCAGTGAACAGGGGGGAGGAAGATCCTACGAGCAGTACTTC.

This clone came up a few times. The rearrangement joins TRBV28 to TRBJ1-2; perhaps TRBD1 as D (6 bases). CDR1 is MDHEN, CDR2 SYDVKM, per germline. Trimming stripped 5 bases from V and 3 bases from J, with 16 bases between. The CDR3 contains 15 residues. CDR3 coding DNA: TGTGCCAGCAGTAAGGCCGGACAGACCTACTATGGCTACACCTTC. This gives the protein CASSKAGQTYYGYTF.

In the case of this clone: One end of the junction does not line up with germline, which may come from a read error. The sample has other DNA sequences that encode this CDR3 too. The V and J genes are TRBV25-1 and TRBJ2-2; possible D gene TRBD2, 5 bases. The germline V gene encodes CDR1 MGHDK and CDR2 SYGVNS. The CDR3 is 14 residues long. The CDR3 region has the DNA TGTGCCAGCAGTGAATTCGGGATCACCGGGGAGCTGTTCTTT. It encodes CASSEFGITGELFF.

V is TRBV5-1 and J is TRBJ2-7; D perhaps matches TRBD1 (6 bases). Germline-derived CDR1 and CDR2 are SGHRS and YFSETQ. The CDR3 sequence is 15 residues long. The V gene lost 4 bases and the J gene lost 7 bases, with 21 bases spanning the gap. CDR3 residues: CASSLSGTHYSEQYF. The CDR3 coding sequence is TGCGCCAGCAGCCTGTCCGGGACACACTATTCGGAGCAGTACTTC. Looking up the rest from reference TRBV5-1 and TRBJ2-7 gives the full variable domain: KAGVTQTPRYLIKTRGQQVTLSCSPISGHRSVSWYQQTPGQGLQFLFEYFSETQRNKGNFPGRFSGRQFSNSRSEMNVSTLELGDSALYLCASSLSGTHYSEQYFGPGTRLTVT.

This chain connects TRBV13 to TRBJ2-6, with a possible D match to TRBD2 (6 bases). Germline assignment: CDR1 PRHDT and CDR2 FYEKMQ (reference sequence). The CDR3 extends over 17 amino acids. Trimming cost V 4 bases and J 0 bases, with 13 bases left between them. In DNA, the CDR3 is TGTGCCAGCAGCTCCGGGACTCGCTCCTCTGGGGCCAACGTCCTGACTTTC. It codes for CASSSGTRSSGANVLTF.

As for this clone: This same CDR3 is encoded by further DNA sequences in the sample. This chain links TRBV6-6 with TRBJ2-3; D not certain. Trimming removed 5 bases from V and 1 base from J, with 16 bases in between. The length of the CDR3 is 16 residues. In germline, CDR1 is MNHNY, CDR2 SVGAGI (reference sequence). The CDR3 DNA is TGTGCCAGCAGTGTCCATGATGGGCTGGGCACAGATACGCAGTATTTT. Protein product: CASSVHDGLGTDTQYF.

The CDR3 loop reads CASSIVGTGGGQPQHF. As DNA, the CDR3 is TGTGCCAGTAGTATAGTTGGGACAGGGGGCGGTCAGCCCCAGCATTTT. V is TRBV19 and J is TRBJ1-5, with 12 positions matching TRBD1. The germline V gene encodes CDR1 LNHDA and CDR2 SQIVND (reference sequence). The CDR3 loop spans 16 amino acids. V gave up 1 base and J gave up 6 bases; unmatched junction bases: 4.

The J gene is TRBJ1-6, the V gene TRBV5-5, with D tentatively TRBD1 (5 bases). The CDR3 totals 14 residues. The V end lost 7 bases, the J end lost 10 bases, and 18 bases lay between the germline ends. Germline CDR1 is SGHKS and CDR2 is YYEKEE (reference sequence). CDR3 bases: TGTGCCAGCGGCTGGGTAGGGGCGCCGTCACCCCTCCACTTT. Protein product: CASGWVGAPSPLHF.

This rearrangement joins TRBV30 to TRBJ1-4; 9 positions agree with TRBD1. The length of the CDR3 is 15 residues. The germline CDR1 and CDR2 sequences are GTSNPN and SVGIG (reference sequence). The V and J ends lost 4 bases and 8 bases, in that order; junction bases with no gene match: 11. CDR3 in DNA: TGTGCCTGGAACGACCCGGACAGGGGAAGGGAAAAACTGTTTTTT. This gives the protein CAWNDPDRGREKLFF.

The rearrangement joins TRBV14 to TRBJ2-2; perhaps TRBD2 as D (5 bases). Trimming shortened V by 2 bases and J by 5 bases, and 12 bases separated the two germline ends. In germline, CDR1 is SGHDN, CDR2 FVKESK. The CDR3 totals 15 residues. The CDR3 nucleotides read TGTGCCAGCAGCCAACAGAGCGGCCTAACCGGGGAGCTGTTTTTT. Amino acid sequence: CASSQQSGLTGELFF.

The chain is built from TRBV2 and TRBJ1-6; D is ambiguous. V was shortened by 2 bases and J by 2 bases, with 10 bases between the two germline ends. CDR3 size: 16 residues. CDR1 and CDR2 (germline): SNHLY, FYNNEI. The DNA for the CDR3 is TGTGCCAGCAGTGAATACCTGGAGCCCTATAATTCACCCCTCCACTTT. Protein sequence: CASSEYLEPYNSPLHF.

This clone was seen only a few times. The V call is TRBV6-6, the J call TRBJ1-5; D is unresolved. Between the trimmed V and J ends, which lost 6 bases and 2 bases, there was a span of 5 bases. The V gene's germline CDR1 is MNHNY and CDR2 SVGAGI (reference sequence). This CDR3 contains 12 residues. The CDR3 is CASSLGNQPQHF. The CDR3 DNA reads TGTGCCAGCAGCCTAGGCAATCAGCCCCAGCATTTT.

This chain joins TRBV30 and TRBJ1-6; D might be TRBD1 (6 bases). This CDR3 region has 17 residues. Germline V CDR1 and CDR2: GTSNPN, SVGIG (reference sequence). Between the trimmed V and J ends, which lost 3 bases and 5 bases, there was a span of 20 bases. This CDR3 reads CAWRGRRGADDNSPLHF. The DNA for the CDR3 is TGTGCCTGGAGGGGTAGACGGGGGGCCGACGATAATTCACCCCTCCACTTT.

The J gene is TRBJ2-7, the V gene TRBV6-8; maybe TRBD2 (7 bases). V gave up 2 bases and J gave up 1 base, with 18 bases separating them. Germline V CDR1 and CDR2: MNHGY, SAAAGT. There are 17 residues in the CDR3. The CDR3 DNA follows: TGTGCCAGCAGTTACACCTCCCGGCGGGGGCCATCCTACGAGCAGTACTTC. Amino acids: CASSYTSRRGPSYEQYF.

This clone was seen more than once but under ten times. V usage is TRBV29-1 and J usage is TRBJ2-7, with a weak D call TRBD1 (6 bases). The CDR3 consists of 15 residues. Trimming cost V 1 base and J 2 bases, with 15 bases left between them. Germline CDR1 reads SQVTM; CDR2 reads ANQGSEA. The CDR3 region has the DNA TGCAGCGTTGAAGGTCTCGCAGGGGAAGCCTACGAGCAGTACTTC. It encodes CSVEGLAGEAYEQYF.

The chain links TRBV29-1 to TRBJ1-1; 10 bases are a match to TRBD1. V was pared by 4 bases and J by 3 bases, with 5 bases of the junction left unmatched. Germline CDR1 is SQVTM and CDR2 is ANQGSEA. This CDR3 is built from 14 residues. The CDR3 nucleotides read TGCAGCGTTGTAGAGGGGACAGGGGACACTGAAGCTTTCTTT. This translates into CSVVEGTGDTEAFF.

This clone has more than one count but fewer than ten. The V call is TRBV11-2, the J call TRBJ2-2; TRBD1 might be the D (5 bases). This CDR3 contains 15 residues. Germline loops: CDR1 SGHAT, CDR2 FQNNGV. V gave up 2 bases and J gave up 2 bases, with 9 bases separating them. This CDR3 is CASSLWTFNTGELFF. CDR3 nucleotide sequence: TGTGCCAGCAGCTTATGGACATTTAACACCGGGGAGCTGTTTTTT.

The chain joins TRBV4-1 to TRBJ1-1; perhaps TRBD1 as D (6 bases). The CDR3 has 19 amino acids. Germline V gives CDR1 MGHRA, CDR2 YSYEKL. The V and J ends lost 1 base and 5 bases respectively, with 26 bases between them. CDR3 sequence reads: CASSQAVRQARGTLTEAFF. The CDR3 nucleotides read TGCGCCAGCAGCCAAGCTGTAAGACAGGCCCGGGGTACACTGACTGAAGCTTTCTTT.

The V call is TRBV29-1, the J call TRBJ2-5, with 9 bases fitting TRBD1. The end of the DNA fits TRBJ2-7 better, so the J call may be wrong. Per germline, CDR1 SQVTM and CDR2 ANQGSEA. This CDR3 contains 13 residues. As DNA, the CDR3 is TGCAGCGTTGAGACAGGGGGTTCCTACGAGCAGTACTTC. Protein product: CSVETGGSYEQYF.

The V call is TRBV7-9, the J call TRBJ1-5, with TRBD1 matching over 11 bases. In germline, CDR1 is SEHNR, CDR2 FQNEAQ (reference sequence). The CDR3 consists of 15 residues. V was clipped by 4 bases and J by 6 bases; unmatched bases: 5. CDR3 residues: CASSSGTGGGQPQHF. The CDR3 nucleotides are TGTGCCAGCAGCTCCGGGACAGGGGGTGGTCAGCCCCAGCATTTT.

The chain employs TRBV27 and TRBJ1-1, with TRBD1 matching over 8 bases. V lost 4 bases and J lost 1; bases outside the gene matches: 11. The length of the CDR3 is 17 residues. Germline V gene sequence: CDR1 MNHEY, CDR2 SMNVEV (reference sequence). The CDR3 DNA is TGTGCCAGCAGTTCCCCCCACCAGGGGGCCGCGAACACTGAAGCTTTCTTT. Protein product: CASSSPHQGAANTEAFF.

This clone occurred a few times. The gene calls are TRBV5-5 and TRBJ2-3; D remains unclear. Trimming removed 1 base from V and 1 base from J, with 13 bases in between. Germline lookup yields CDR1 SGHKS and CDR2 YYEKEE (reference sequence). The CDR3 is made up of 16 amino acids. In DNA, the CDR3 is TGTGCCAGCAGCTTGACGTCAGGCTCTGGCACAGATACGCAGTATTTT. This encodes CASSLTSGSGTDTQYF.

This chain uses TRBV9 with TRBJ2-1; 8 bases map to TRBD2. V lost 4 bases, J lost 9 bases, and 15 bases stayed unmatched. The CDR3 length is 16 residues. Germline V gene lookup returns CDR1 SGDLS and CDR2 YYNGEE. This chain's CDR3 is CASSFSPGLGAGEQFF. The CDR3 DNA reads TGTGCCAGCAGCTTCTCGCCGGGACTAGGGGCTGGTGAGCAGTTCTTC.

The V and J genes are TRBV6-1 and TRBJ2-3, with 8 positions matching TRBD1. Germline CDR1 is MNHNS and CDR2 is SASEGT. V shed 1 base and J 5 bases; nucleotides not matched to a gene: 5. The CDR3 sequence is 15 residues long. CDR3 sequence: CASSEDRGSRDTQYF. The CDR3 DNA reads TGTGCCAGCAGTGAAGACAGGGGGTCTCGAGATACGCAGTATTTT.

The rearrangement joins TRBV18 to TRBJ1-2; 7 bases line up with TRBD1. Per germline, CDR1 KGHSH and CDR2 LQKENI. The CDR3 consists of 16 residues. V shed 3 bases and J 5 bases; nucleotides not matched to a gene: 12. The DNA of the CDR3 is TGTGCCAGCTCACCCTTACAGGGGCGTGGGTCATATGGCTACACCTTC. Its translation is CASSPLQGRGSYGYTF.

This sequence joins TRBV6-5 and TRBJ1-3, with 7 bases matching TRBD1. The trim removed 4 bases at V and 0 bases at J, leaving 6 bases unmatched. The CDR3 length is 16 residues. Germline V CDR1 and CDR2: MNHEY, SVGAGI. CDR3 DNA sequence: TGTGCCAGCAGTTGGGGACAGTCAAGCTCTGGAAACACCATATATTTT. Translation gives CASSWGQSSSGNTIYF.

The chain recombines TRBV11-2 with TRBJ2-5, with a tentative D call TRBD1 (5 bases). The CDR3 sequence is 15 residues long. Germline CDR1 reads SGHAT; CDR2 reads FQNNGV. Trimming left V 1 base short and J 2 bases short, with 11 bases between. The CDR3 reads CASSLGSGSQETQYF. The CDR3 DNA is TGTGCCAGCAGCTTAGGGTCAGGGTCTCAAGAGACCCAGTACTTC.